This TCR beta chain was recorded in a study of T cell responses to AZD1222 COVID-19 vaccine. Study-level information: It was second doses at about 4 or about 12 weeks that were pooled. Regarding the study as a whole: Only five or six individuals given AZD1222 were seropositive at baseline. Females outnumbered males among donors, who were mostly white British; clonal diversity was possibly underestimated. Compared with day 0, the breadth and depth of the Spike-specific TCR repertoire rose significantly after two doses of AZD1222.

This CDR3 comprises 15 residues. Germline V lookup: CDR1 MNHNS, CDR2 SASEGT. Unmatched junction bases numbered 7, after V lost 3 bases and J lost 5 bases. Using immunoSEQ multiplex PCR, the repertoire was profiled, and TCRdb retains in-frame clones only, with some absent. The data show around 150,000 clones, more than 75% seen once. With regard to this clone: Its cognate antigen is unknown.

The chain carries TRBV6-1 and TRBJ2-7; 10 nucleotides align to TRBD1. The receptor comes from an adult in good health. Sequences were derived from peripheral blood, sampled on day 0 of AZD1222 vaccination. Here the CDR3 DNA reads TGTGCCAGCAGTGACCGGGACAGGGGAAGGAACGAGCAGTACTTC. This sequence encodes CASSDRDRGRNEQYF.